This T cell receptor (beta chain) comes out of a study of blood T cell repertoires in COVID-19. TCRdb's table, derived via immunoSEQ multiplex PCR, lists solely in-frame clones and lacks some. The sample contains about 90,000 clones, 80% to 90% of which appear only once. The CDR3 consists of 14 residues. The germline gives CDR1 SGHRS, CDR2 YFSETQ. With 10 bases removed from V and 0 bases from J, the gap between germline ends came to 15 bases. V is TRBV5-1 and J is TRBJ2-3, with a possible D match to TRBD1 (6 bases). The sequence was collected from a human donor in a cohort sampled during active COVID-19. The sequencing sample was made of peripheral blood. CDR3 in DNA: TGCGCCTCCACCGGGACACTCAGCACAGATACGCAGTATTTT. It codes for CASTGTLSTDTQYF. Full variable domain (rest looked up from reference TRBV5-1 and TRBJ2-3): KAGVTQTPRYLIKTRGQQVTLSCSPISGHRSVSWYQQTPGQGLQFLFEYFSETQRNKGNFPGRFSGRQFSNSRSEMNVSTLELGDSALYLCASTGTLSTDTQYFGPGTRLTVL.